The rows below give T cell receptor beta chains drawn from one sample of a study of OX40 agonist ivuxolimab in advanced cancers. Profiled with immunoSEQ multiplex PCR; TCRdb holds only in-frame clones, not every one. In the table there are about 77,000 clones, over 85% of which are singletons. Material: CD4+ or CD8+ T cells sorted from blood, obtained in a trial of the OX40 agonist ivuxolimab. These receptors were obtained from an adult with an advanced solid tumor such as melanoma, head and neck, liver or kidney cancer. Each CDR3 is given with its conserved first and last residue. The D gene is left open where the match is weak. Expanded clones are given a class, and other clones once, few, many or no size at all.

TRBV18,.,TRBD2,TRBJ2-1,TGTGCCAGCTCACCCGTCGGACTAGCGGAGTCCTACAATGAGCAGTTCTTC,CASSPVGLAESYNEQFF
TRBV7-3,.,.,TRBJ2-3,TGTGCCAGCAGCTTAAATCGAGCAGATACGCAGTATTTT,CASSLNRADTQYF
TRBV5-4,.,TRBD2,TRBJ2-7,TGTGCCAGCAGCTTGGGTAGCGGGAGGGCCCTATGGGGCGAGCAGTACTTC,CASSLGSGRALWGEQYF
TRBV20-1,.,.,TRBJ2-1,TGCAGTGCTGACTCCTACAATGAGCAGTTCTTC,CSADSYNEQFF
TRBV20-1,.,.,TRBJ2-7,TGCAGTGCTAGAAGGGACTACGAGCAGTACTTC,CSARRDYEQYF
TRBV12-5,.,.,TRBJ2-2,TGTGCTAGTGGTCTGGGTACCACCGGGGAGCTGTTTTTT,CASGLGTTGELFF
TRBV28,once,.,TRBJ1-3,TGTGCCAGCAGTTTAGACAGCTCTGGAAACACCATATATTTT,CASSLDSSGNTIYF
TRBV11-2,.,.,TRBJ2-7,TGTGCCAGCAGCTTAGGACACAAGGGGATGGAACAGTACTTC,CASSLGHKGMEQYF
TRBV7-2,.,TRBD2,TRBJ2-4,TGTGCCAGCAGCTCAGCAGGAGCGGGAGCCCTAAACATTCAGTACTTC,CASSSAGAGALNIQYF
TRBV7-2,.,TRBD2,TRBJ2-7,TGTGCCAGCAGCGGGACTACTTCCTACTACGAGCAGTACTTC,CASSGTTSYYEQYF
TRBV28,.,TRBD1,TRBJ1-2,TGTGCCAGCAGTTTGACAGGGACCTATGGCTACACCTTC,CASSLTGTYGYTF
TRBV19,.,.,TRBJ2-7,TGTGCCAGTAGTATACAGGCCCTTTTTGGCGAGCAGTACTTC,CASSIQALFGEQYF
TRBV6-1,.,TRBD1,TRBJ1-5,TGTGCCAGCAGTGTCGACAGGGCCGGGCAGCCCCAGCATTTT,CASSVDRAGQPQHF
TRBV7-2,once,.,TRBJ1-1,TGTGCCAGCAGCTTAGCAGACCGGACTGAAGCTTTCTTT,CASSLADRTEAFF
TRBV11-3,once,.,TRBJ2-3,TGTGCCAGCAGCTTAAGGCAGGGACTAGATACGCAGTATTTT,CASSLRQGLDTQYF
TRBV6-5,.,.,TRBJ2-7,TGTGCCAGCAGGGACAGCTACGAGCAGTACTTC,CASRDSYEQYF
TRBV7-6,.,.,TRBJ2-1,TGTGCCAGCAGCTTAGCGGTCGTAGCCTCCTACAATGAGCAGTTCTTC,CASSLAVVASYNEQFF
TRBV27,once,.,TRBJ2-6,TGTGCCACCGCGAGTGATGGGGGCTTCGGGGCCAACGTCCTGACTTTC,CATASDGGFGANVLTF
TRBV6-1,.,TRBD1,TRBJ1-2,TGTGCCAGCAGTGAAAACCCATACAGGGGACTCTATGGCTACACCTTC,CASSENPYRGLYGYTF
TRBV28,.,.,TRBJ1-6,TGTGCCAGCAGTGGCGGGACCGGCTATAATTCACCCCTCCACTTT,CASSGGTGYNSPLHF
TRBV7-9,.,TRBD2,TRBJ2-2,TGTGCCAATTCCCCTAGCGGGAGTTCCGGGGAGCTGTTTTTT,CANSPSGSSGELFF
TRBV29-1,.,TRBD2,TRBJ2-3,TGCAGCGTTAGACTAGCGGTCTTCACAGATACGCAGTATTTT,CSVRLAVFTDTQYF
TRBV5-5,.,TRBD2,TRBJ2-5,TGTGCCAGCAGCTTGAGCATAGCGGGAGGTCGCGGAGAGACCCAGTACTTC,CASSLSIAGGRGETQYF
TRBV7-7,.,TRBD1,TRBJ1-1,TGTGCTAGCAGCTCCGACAGGGGGACTGAAGCTTTCTTT,CASSSDRGTEAFF
TRBV27,.,TRBD1,TRBJ1-2,TGTGCCAGCAAGGTTCAGGGGGCGGGCTACACCTTC,CASKVQGAGYTF
TRBV11-3,.,TRBD2,TRBJ2-7,TGTGCCAGCAGCGCGGCCGGGACTAGCGTTTACGAGCAGTACTTC,CASSAAGTSVYEQYF
TRBV11-2,.,TRBD1,TRBJ2-1,TGTGCCAGCAGCCATCGGACAGGGTCATCGGGTGAGCAGTTCTTC,CASSHRTGSSGEQFF